Below are 29 T cell receptor beta chains sequenced from a single sample in a study of blood T cells in healthy people across ages. The use of a sample-barcoded 5' primer and a J-beta primer mix characterized a second PCR of about 6 to 12 cycles. TCRdb fed the 5' RACE reads into MiXCR, producing one record per CDR3 protein. The sample lists about 1.4 million distinct CDR3 sequences, roughly 60% seen once, with roughly 7% in the top ten. Sequencing was carried out using blood. Source of these receptors: a man younger than 30 in good health.

This clonotype was recorded a few times. The gene calls are TRBV6-2 or TRBV6-3 and TRBJ2-7; TRBD2 matches 10 bases. Trimming cost V 0 bases and J 0 bases; bases outside gene matches: 5. The CDR3 spans 17 residues. Germline CDR1 and CDR2: MNHEY and SVGEGT. CDR3 coding DNA: TGTGCCAGCAGTTACTCCGTACTAGCGGGGCCCTCCTACGAGCAGTACTTC. As protein: CASSYSVLAGPSYEQYF.

J is TRBJ1-5 and V is TRBV20-1; 10 bases are shared with TRBD1. The germline V gene encodes CDR1 DFQATT and CDR2 SNEGSKA (reference sequence). This CDR3 is 16 amino acids long. V lost 3 bases, J lost 3 bases, and 8 bases stayed unmatched. This CDR3 reads CSARGDRGGFNQPQHF. Written as DNA, the CDR3 is TGCAGTGCTAGGGGGGACAGGGGAGGGTTCAATCAGCCCCAGCATTTT.

The V and J genes are TRBV6-5 and TRBJ2-6; 9 bases map to TRBD1. Trimming at V came to 2 bases and at J to 1 base, leaving 6 bases not matched to a gene. Germline values: CDR1 MNHEY, CDR2 SVGAGI. The CDR3 totals 18 residues. CDR3 loop: CASSYGGQGGSGANVLTF. The CDR3 nucleotides are TGTGCCAGCAGTTACGGGGGACAGGGTGGTTCTGGGGCCAACGTCCTGACTTTC.

The rearrangement links TRBV29-1 to TRBJ2-7; TRBD2 matches at 11 bases. The germline CDR1 and CDR2 sequences are SQVTM and ANQGSEA. The ends lost 5 bases at V and 4 bases at J; junction bases unmatched: 22. The CDR3 contains 19 residues. The CDR3 DNA sequence: TGCAGCGTTAGACTAGCGGGACCTTCCCCTCTCCCCGGTTCTTACGAGCAGTACTTC. Protein product: CSVRLAGPSPLPGSYEQYF.

V gene TRBV7-2 combines with J gene TRBJ1-6; D might be TRBD1 (6 bases). The J call may be mistaken, given a closer DNA end match to TRBJ1-5. The CDR3 is 14 residues long. Germline V gives CDR1 SGHTA, CDR2 FQGNSA. The CDR3 here is CASSPAGGLEPQHF. The CDR3 DNA reads as TGTGCCAGCAGCCCAGCGGGGGGCTTGGAGCCCCAGCATTTT.

About this clonotype itself: Possible read error: a much larger clone is one base away. V usage is TRBV7-9 and J usage is TRBJ2-3, with 7 nucleotides matching TRBD2. The CDR3 is 14 amino acids. CDR1 SEHNR and CDR2 FQNEAQ come from the germline V gene (reference sequence). The CDR3 spells CASRRASGGDTQNF. CDR3 DNA sequence: TGTGCCAGTCGCCGGGCTAGCGGAGGAGATACGCAGAATTTT.

The genes are TRBV3-1 and TRBJ2-1, with D possibly TRBD2 on 6 matching bases. Trimming cost V 3 bases and J 12 bases, with 9 bases left between them. Germline V lookup: CDR1 LGHDT, CDR2 YNNKEL (reference sequence). The CDR3 length is 11 residues. The CDR3 protein is CASSQAEGQFF. The CDR3 coding sequence is TGTGCCAGCAGCCAGGCGGAGGGGCAGTTCTTC.

The chain has TRBV2 and TRBJ2-3, with no clear D. V lost 7 bases to trimming and J lost 1 base, with 18 bases between them. Germline V CDR1 and CDR2: SNHLY, FYNNEI. CDR3 length: 16 amino acids. The CDR3 is CASKPQHDLGTDTQYF. The CDR3 DNA is TGTGCCAGCAAGCCCCAGCATGACCTTGGCACAGATACGCAGTATTTT.

The chain carries TRBV7-9 and TRBJ2-2; D may be TRBD1 or TRBD2 (5 bases each). This CDR3 spans 16 amino acids. Germline-derived CDR1 and CDR2 are SEHNR and FQNEAQ (reference sequence). Trimming took 3 bases from V and 1 from J, leaving 12 bases between them. CDR3 bases: TGTGCCAGCAGCTTCCTGGGACCGTTGAACACCGGGGAGCTGTTTTTT. Residues: CASSFLGPLNTGELFF.

Concerning this clonotype: The junction departs from the called germline gene at one end, perhaps through a read error. The chain links TRBV4-1 to TRBJ1-4; possibly TRBD1 for D (5 bases). Germline loops: CDR1 MGHRA, CDR2 YSYEKL. This CDR3 is 14 amino acids long. CDR3 sequence reads: CASRNPGGNEELFF. The CDR3, as DNA: TGCGCCAGCAGGAACCCGGGGGGAAATGAAGAACTGTTTTTT.

J is TRBJ2-3 and V is TRBV4-3; D call uncertain. The CDR3 is made up of 12 amino acids. V was trimmed by 3 bases and J by 4 bases, leaving 5 bases between them. The V gene's germline CDR1 is LGHNA and CDR2 YSLEER. The CDR3 loop is CASSHHSDTQYF. The CDR3 bases are TGCGCCAGCAGCCACCACTCAGATACGCAGTATTTT.

V gene TRBV6-6 combines with J gene TRBJ2-7; tentative D call: TRBD1 (5 bases). The tail of the sequence fits TRBJ2-5 better, so the J call may be wrong. The CDR3 totals 13 residues. The germline V gene has CDR1 MNHNY and CDR2 SVGAGI (reference sequence). The CDR3 region has the DNA TGTGCCAGCAGTTCCACAGGCTCTCAGACCCAGTACTTC. Translated, it gives CASSSTGSQTQYF.

The genes are TRBV7-9 and TRBJ2-7; a possible D gene is TRBD2 (6 bases). Germline values: CDR1 SEHNR, CDR2 FQNEAQ (reference sequence). The CDR3 length is 15 residues. The V and J ends lost 1 base and 4 bases respectively, with 14 bases between them. The CDR3 reads CASSLDGGPQYEQYF. CDR3 in DNA: TGTGCCAGCAGCTTAGACGGAGGGCCTCAGTACGAGCAGTACTTC.

V usage is TRBV4-1 and J usage is TRBJ2-1; D is possibly TRBD2 (5 bases). The DNA end is a closer match to TRBJ2-7, so the J assignment may be wrong. This CDR3 is 17 amino acids long. The germline V gene encodes CDR1 MGHRA and CDR2 YSYEKL. As DNA, the CDR3 is TGCGCCAGCAGCCAAGGGAATCAGCGGAGCTCCTACAATGAGCAGTACTTC. Translation: CASSQGNQRSSYNEQYF.

This chain joins TRBV20-1 and TRBJ1-2, with TRBD1 identical over 9 bases. Trimming took 5 bases from V and 5 from J; bases not matched to a gene: 6. CDR1 is DFQATT, CDR2 SNEGSKA, per germline (reference sequence). This CDR3 has 13 amino acids. The CDR3 coding sequence is TGCAGTGCTCCACTACAGGGGGCGTATGGCTACACCTTC. Encoded protein: CSAPLQGAYGYTF.

This clonotype was detected only a few times. The V call is TRBV4-1, the J call TRBJ2-1, with 10 nucleotides matching TRBD2. CDR3 length: 16 amino acids. Germline V lookup: CDR1 MGHRA, CDR2 YSYEKL. V lost 6 bases and J lost 0; bases outside the gene matches: 5. This CDR3 reads CASRHTSGDSYNEQFF. The CDR3 nucleotides read TGCGCCAGCAGGCATACTAGCGGGGACTCCTACAATGAGCAGTTCTTC.

The chain's CDR3 is CSARGGATDTQYF. CDR3 DNA sequence: TGCAGCGCCCGCGGGGGGGCCACAGATACGCAGTATTTT. This sequence joins TRBV29-1 and TRBJ2-3; 9 bases are shared with TRBD2. The ends lost 7 bases at V and 2 bases at J; junction bases unmatched: 4. CDR3 length: 13 amino acids. Looked up from germline, CDR1 is SQVTM and CDR2 is ANQGSEA.

About this clonotype itself: A read error may account for a junction end that differs from germline. The J gene is TRBJ2-7, the V gene TRBV6-5; 12 bases are shared with TRBD2. TRBJ2-5 matches the DNA end more closely, so the J call is doubtful. The CDR3 runs 15 residues. The V gene's germline CDR1 is MNHEY and CDR2 SVGAGI. This CDR3 is CASSPLAGGAETQYF. In DNA form, the CDR3 reads TGTGCAAGCAGTCCACTAGCGGGAGGTGCTGAGACCCAGTACTTC.

The chain has TRBV27 and TRBJ2-5, with TRBD2 identical over 8 bases. TRBJ2-7 matches the DNA end more closely, so the J call is doubtful. In germline, CDR1 is MNHEY, CDR2 SMNVEV (reference sequence). This CDR3 is 14 amino acids long. The CDR3 reads CASKPGRLANEQYF. The CDR3 nucleotides read TGTGCCAGCAAACCGGGGAGACTAGCGAACGAGCAGTACTTC.

The chain links TRBV7-2 to TRBJ1-1; D call uncertain. Germline V lookup: CDR1 SGHTA, CDR2 FQGNSA. The V and J ends lost 0 bases and 1 base respectively, with 9 bases between them. CDR3 size: 15 residues. The CDR3: CASSLAGGRNTEAFF. The CDR3 bases are TGTGCCAGCAGCTTAGCGGGAGGGAGGAACACTGAAGCTTTCTTT.

This clonotype was counted a few times. V is TRBV29-1 and J is TRBJ2-1; D is unclear. V was trimmed by 7 bases and J by 10 bases, leaving 14 bases between them. In germline, CDR1 is SQVTM, CDR2 ANQGSEA. This CDR3 has 11 amino acids. In DNA, the CDR3 is TGCAGCGGGAAAAACCCGGAGGAGCAGTTCTTC. Its translation is CSGKNPEEQFF.

The chain combines TRBV18 with TRBJ1-5, with D possibly being TRBD1 (5 bases). The CDR3 is made up of 15 amino acids. Germline CDR1 and CDR2: KGHSH and LQKENI. V was cut by 5 bases and J by 2 bases, with 13 bases left in between. This CDR3 reads CASSTGGPGNQPQHF. CDR3 nucleotide sequence: TGTGCCAGCTCAACGGGGGGACCGGGCAATCAGCCCCAGCATTTT. Combining the CDR3 with reference TRBV18 and TRBJ1-5 gives the whole variable domain NAGVMQNPRHLVRRRGQEARLRCSPMKGHSHVYWYRQLPEEGLKFMVYLQKENIIDESGMPKERFSAEFPKEGPSILRIQQVVRGDSAAYFCASSTGGPGNQPQHFGDGTRLSIL.

This rearrangement joins TRBV7-9 to TRBJ2-1, with 8 bases fitting TRBD1. CDR1 and CDR2 from the germline V gene are SEHNR and FQNEAQ (reference sequence). Trimming cost V 0 bases and J 3 bases; bases outside gene matches: 10. The CDR3 loop spans 18 amino acids. CDR3 in amino acids: CASSLALAGGKDYNEQFF. As DNA, the CDR3 is TGTGCCAGCAGCTTAGCGCTGGCAGGGGGCAAAGACTACAATGAGCAGTTCTTC.

This clonotype was recorded a few times. The CDR3 DNA is TGTGCCAGCAGTGCCCGGGACATGACCAGCTCTGGGGCCAACGTCCTGACTTTC. Translating it yields CASSARDMTSSGANVLTF. V usage is TRBV6-2 or TRBV6-3 and J usage is TRBJ2-6, with D perhaps matching TRBD1 (6 bases). Trimming pared 5 bases from V and 0 bases from J, leaving 17 bases between. CDR3 size: 18 residues. CDR1 MNHEY and CDR2 SVGEGT come from the germline V gene.

V gene TRBV4-3 combines with J gene TRBJ2-2; D gene ambiguous. The length of the CDR3 is 14 residues. The germline gives CDR1 LGHNA, CDR2 YSLEER. Trimming removed 4 bases from V and 1 base from J, with 7 bases in between. For the CDR3, the DNA is TGCGCCAGCAGCCCGTTAGTGAACACCGGGGAGCTGTTTTTT. Translating gives CASSPLVNTGELFF.

This chain links TRBV27 with TRBJ2-3; possibly TRBD1 or TRBD2 for D (6 bases each). The V gene's germline CDR1 is MNHEY and CDR2 SMNVEV (reference sequence). This CDR3 contains 19 residues. The ends were cut back, 6 bases at V and 3 bases at J, with 28 bases in the middle. CDR3 in DNA: TGTGCCAGCAGACGCAGGCCTAGCGATTTCTCTAGGGGGACAGATACGCAGTATTTT. Translation: CASRRRPSDFSRGTDTQYF.

The chain carries TRBV12-3 or TRBV12-4 and TRBJ2-5; 8 bases fit TRBD2. CDR3 size: 15 residues. The J segment lost 5 bases and the V segment lost 8 bases, leaving 13 bases of the junction unmatched. For the CDR3, the DNA is TGTGCCAGCTCTCACGAGACTAGCGATTCTGAGACCCAGTACTTC. Protein: CASSHETSDSETQYF.

This chain connects TRBV27 to TRBJ2-6; D unclear. Germline CDR1 is MNHEY and CDR2 is SMNVEV (reference sequence). The V end lost 5 bases, the J end lost 0 bases, and 8 bases lay between the germline ends. The CDR3 has 15 amino acids. DNA of the CDR3: TGTGCCAGCAGTACCTACAGCTCTGGGGCCAACGTCCTGACTTTC. This gives the protein CASSTYSSGANVLTF.

The genes are TRBV4-1 and TRBJ2-7; D call uncertain. The DNA matches TRBJ2-5 better at its end, which makes the J call doubtful. Germline lookup yields CDR1 MGHRA and CDR2 YSYEKL. The CDR3 runs to 13 residues. CDR3 residues: CASSRVDGETQYF. The DNA for the CDR3 is TGCGCCAGCAGCCGAGTAGACGGAGAGACCCAGTACTTC.